The T cell receptor beta chain under discussion was sequenced for a study of T cells expressing NK-cell markers. With the 5' RACE reads reprocessed, TCRdb shows one record per CDR3 protein and no DNA. Its table lists a few hundred thousand distinct CDR3 sequences. The germline gives CDR1 LGHNA, CDR2 YNFKEQ. The CDR3 is 13 residues long. The specimen sequenced was blood T cells: a sorted CD56 or NKG2C T cell subset, CD4+ or CD8+ T cells, or bulk PBMC T cells (not recorded which). The sequence came from a man in his late teens or twenties in good health. The V and J genes are TRBV4-2 and TRBJ2-4. This chain's CDR3 is CASTLQGQNIQYF.